The rows below give T cell receptor beta chains drawn from one sample of a study of CD8 T cells in ankylosing spondylitis. TCRdb used MiXCR to reprocess the 5' RACE reads, holding one entry per CDR3 protein. The table includes about 540,000 distinct CDR3 sequences, over 9.5% detected once. Sequences were obtained from blood, either unsorted or a sorted T cell fraction (not recorded which). The receptors come from a male donor with ankylosing spondylitis. CDR3s include the opening cysteine and the closing phenylalanine or tryptophan. The D gene is left open where the match is weak. Clone size, where shown, is once, few, many, or a class for clones that have expanded.

TRBV7-2	TRBJ1-4	NA	NA	TGTGCCAGCAGCGGCAATACCGGGAATGAAAAACTGTTTTTT	CASSGNTGNEKLFF
TRBV7-9	TRBJ1-5	few	NA	TGTGCCATCCAGGGCTGGAGCAATCAGCCCCAGCATTTT	CAIQGWSNQPQHF
TRBV10-3	TRBJ1-1	NA	NA	TGTGCCATCAGTGAGTACGGAATGAACACTGAAGCTTTCTTT	CAISEYGMNTEAFF
TRBV6-6	TRBJ2-1	few	NA	TGTGCCAGCAGTTACATGCTCGATGAGCAGTTCTTC	CASSYMLDEQFF
TRBV15	TRBJ2-1	many	TRBD2	TGTGCCACCAGCAGAGATGGGGGAGGGGATCGGTTCTTC	CATSRDGGGDRFF
TRBV10-3	TRBJ2-5	NA	NA	TGTGCCATCAGCTGGGCCTCCGGTGAGACCCAGTACTTC	CAISWASGETQYF
TRBV5-1	TRBJ2-1	NA	TRBD2	TGCGCCAGCAATCTCAGACAGGGACTAGCGGGCTCCTACAATGAGCAGTTCTTC	CASNLRQGLAGSYNEQFF
TRBV5-6	TRBJ2-1	few	NA	TGTGCCAGCAGAGGAGACGGCGAGCAGTTCTTC	CASRGDGEQFF
TRBV20-1	TRBJ2-3	NA	TRBD2	TGCAGTGCGGAGTCGTCTAGCGGTTACACAGATACGCAGTATTTT	CSAESSSGYTDTQYF
TRBV20-1	TRBJ2-1	NA	NA	TGCAGTGCTAGAGAGCCAGCAGGAGAGCAGTTCTTC	CSAREPAGEQFF
TRBV12-3/TRBV12-4	TRBJ2-2	many	TRBD1	TGTGCCAGCAGTTTGGGACAGGGCAGGACCGGGGAGCTGTTTTTT	CASSLGQGRTGELFF
TRBV11-3	TRBJ2-1	few	TRBD2	TGTGCCAACCATGGAACTAGCGGGCCCAAAGGCAATGAGCAGTTCTTC	CANHGTSGPKGNEQFF
TRBV18	TRBJ2-1	NA	TRBD2	TGTGCCAGCTCACCGCTAGCGGGAGGTATCTCCTACAATGAGCAGTTCTTC	CASSPLAGGISYNEQFF
TRBV20-1	TRBJ1-1	NA	NA	TGCAGTGCTAGAGTAGGGGCCCGGAACACTGAAGCTTTCTTT	CSARVGARNTEAFF
TRBV20-1	TRBJ2-1	NA	NA	TGCAGTGCTAGAGGGGTTAGCGGTTCAGGCTCCTACAATGAGCAGTTCTTC	CSARGVSGSGSYNEQFF
TRBV14	TRBJ2-1	few	NA	TGTGCCAGCAGCCCCCTAGTAGGGAGGGAGCAGTTCTTC	CASSPLVGREQFF
TRBV2	TRBJ2-3	NA	TRBD2	TGTGCCAGCACCCCCGCGAAAGCGGGAGGGACAGATACGCAGTATTTT	CASTPAKAGGTDTQYF
TRBV28	TRBJ2-3	few	NA	TGTGCCAGCAGGCGTAGCGGACAAAGCACAGATACGCAGTATTTT	CASRRSGQSTDTQYF
TRBV3-1	TRBJ2-7	few	TRBD2	TGTGCCAGCAGCCCCCGGGTAGCGGGAGCGTCCTACGAGCAGTACTTC	CASSPRVAGASYEQYF
TRBV5-1	TRBJ1-1	NA	TRBD1	TGCGCCAGCAGCTTGGTTGACAGGGCAAACACTGAAGCTTTCTTT	CASSLVDRANTEAFF
TRBV29-1	TRBJ1-2	few	NA	TGCAGCGTCGACGGGCCTGCGGGGGGCTACACCTTC	CSVDGPAGGYTF
TRBV5-1	TRBJ1-1	many	NA	TGTGCCAGCAGCCTGACAGTGAACACTGAAGCTTTCTTT	CASSLTVNTEAFF
TRBV6-5	TRBJ1-1	NA	TRBD1	TGTGCCAGCAGTTTCGGCAGGGGGCCTATTCCCCCTGAAGCTTTCTTT	CASSFGRGPIPPEAFF
TRBV19	TRBJ2-2	few	NA	TGTGCCAGCAGAGACGCCCCGAACACCGGGGAGCTGTTTTTT	CASRDAPNTGELFF
TRBV20-1	TRBJ2-1	NA	NA	TGCAGTGCTAGGGGGTCGGAACGATACAATGAGCAGTTCTTC	CSARGSERYNEQFF
TRBV4-2	TRBJ1-3	NA	NA	TGTGCCAGCAGCCAAGCGGGGGATCGCTCTGGAAACACCATATATTTT	CASSQAGDRSGNTIYF
TRBV5-1	TRBJ1-2	NA	NA	TGCGCCAGCAGCTTGTCCAGGGCAGAGGCATACGGCTACACCTTC	CASSLSRAEAYGYTF
TRBV29-1	TRBJ2-3	NA	TRBD2	TGCAGCGCAACACCCCGACTAGCGGGAGCAGATACGCAGTATTTT	CSATPRLAGADTQYF
TRBV12-3/TRBV12-4	TRBJ1-6	few	TRBD1	TGTGCCAGCAGACCAAGCCGACAGGGTAGATCACCCCTCCACTTT	CASRPSRQGRSPLHF
TRBV7-9	TRBJ2-1	NA	NA	TGTGCCAGCAGCTTAGGCTCGGGAGCGGAGGGGGATGAGCAGTTCTTC	CASSLGSGAEGDEQFF
TRBV12-3/TRBV12-4	TRBJ2-1	few	NA	TGTGCCAGCAGCCACAATGCGGCTGAGCAGTTCTTC	CASSHNAAEQFF
TRBV7-9	TRBJ2-7	NA	TRBD1	TGTGCCAGCAGCTTAGCAACAGGGGGCAACGAGCAGTACTTC	CASSLATGGNEQYF
TRBV12-3/TRBV12-4	TRBJ2-2	NA	TRBD2	TGTGCCAGCAGCCGACCGGGACTAGCGGAAATCACCGGGGAGCTGTTTTTT	CASSRPGLAEITGELFF
TRBV5-6	TRBJ2-2	few	NA	TGTGCCAGCAGCTTCCAGGGGGGAGGAAACACCGGGGAGCTGTTTTTT	CASSFQGGGNTGELFF
TRBV20-1	TRBJ2-6	NA	NA	TGCAGTGCCCGGGTGCGGGTTGGGGCCAACGTCCTGACTTTC	CSARVRVGANVLTF
TRBV5-5	TRBJ1-2	NA	NA	TGTGCCAGCAGCTCGGCAGGCAACTATGGCTACACCTTC	CASSSAGNYGYTF
TRBV4-1	TRBJ2-5	many	NA	TGCGCCAGCAGCCAAGATCGTTCCCACGGAGAGACCCAGTACTTC	CASSQDRSHGETQYF
TRBV2	TRBJ2-1	NA	NA	TGTGCCAGCAGTGCCTCCGCGGGGTCCTACAATGAGCAGTTCTTC	CASSASAGSYNEQFF
TRBV5-1	TRBJ1-1	NA	NA	TGCGCCAGCAGCTTGGTGGGGGGGCGCCGGACTGAAGCTTTCTTT	CASSLVGGRRTEAFF
TRBV2	TRBJ1-2	many	TRBD1	TGTGCCAGCCGGACAGGAGGCTACACCTTC	CASRTGGYTF
TRBV27	TRBJ1-5	many	NA	TGTGCCAGCAGACCGACTCAGGGGAATCAGCCCCAGCATTTT	CASRPTQGNQPQHF